These 29 T cell receptor beta chains came from one sample sequenced in a study of cytomegalovirus exposure and HLA in healthy donors. PCR amplification relied on 60 Vbeta primers (plus 13 Jbeta primers). Using immunoSEQ multiplex PCR, the repertoire was profiled, and TCRdb retains in-frame clones only, with some absent. The sample records approximately 110,000 clones, just over 15% being singletons. Sequenced material: PBMCs. These TCRs come from a woman aged 18-29 years in good health and CMV-seronegative.

This clone was seen a handful of times. CDR3 region: CASSGGGTPNYGYTF. The DNA for the CDR3 is TGTGCCAGCAGCGGGGGAGGGACCCCGAACTATGGCTACACCTTC. V gene TRBV9 combines with J gene TRBJ1-2; D might be TRBD1 (5 bases). The germline V and J ends were trimmed by 3 bases and 2 bases, with 14 bases remaining between them. CDR1 and CDR2 from the germline V gene are SGDLS and YYNGEE. The CDR3 contains 15 residues.

The DNA of the CDR3 is TGTGCCAGCAGTGAATTGGCAGGGGGCTATGGCTACACCTTC. Protein sequence: CASSELAGGYGYTF. V gene TRBV6-1 combines with J gene TRBJ1-2; TRBD1 matches 7 bases. Per the germline V gene, CDR1 is MNHNS and CDR2 is SASEGT. The V gene end was trimmed by 2 bases and the J gene end by 4 bases; junction bases not matched to a gene: 4. This CDR3 region has 14 residues.

This clone was recorded a few times. In DNA form, the CDR3 reads TGTGCCACCAGCAGAGTCAGGGGGAGCTCCTACAATGAGCAGTTCTTC. Protein product: CATSRVRGSSYNEQFF. V is TRBV15 and J is TRBJ2-1, with TRBD1 matching 7 bases. Germline V gene lookup returns CDR1 LNHNV and CDR2 YYDKDF (reference sequence). This CDR3 has 16 amino acids. The V and J ends lost 1 base and 0 bases, in that order; junction bases with no gene match: 3.

In this sample, this clone turned up many times. The V and J genes are TRBV27 and TRBJ2-3; D is unclear. Trimming took 7 bases from V and 2 from J, leaving 22 bases between them. Germline V gene lookup returns CDR1 MNHEY and CDR2 SMNVEV (reference sequence). The CDR3 totals 17 residues. CDR3 sequence: CASTTTDLGGITDTQYF. The DNA of the CDR3 is TGTGCCAGCACCACTACCGATCTCGGCGGCATCACAGATACGCAGTATTTT.

The V gene is TRBV2, the J gene TRBJ1-6; TRBD1 might be the D (5 bases). Germline V gene data show CDR1 as SNHLY and CDR2 as FYNNEI. The germline V and J ends were trimmed by 4 bases and 4 bases, with 8 bases remaining between them. CDR3 size: 14 residues. The DNA for the CDR3 is TGTGCCAGCAGTGCAGGGCTATATAATTCACCCCTCCACTTT. Protein sequence: CASSAGLYNSPLHF.

The genes are TRBV7-9 and TRBJ2-2, with a weak D call TRBD1 (6 bases). Germline-derived CDR1 and CDR2 are SEHNR and FQNEAQ (reference sequence). This CDR3 has 16 amino acids. Trimming took 4 bases from V and 3 from J, leaving 15 bases between them. The CDR3 loop is CASSYPGTLDTGELFF. In DNA, the CDR3 is TGTGCCAGCAGCTACCCCGGGACACTTGACACCGGGGAGCTGTTTTTT.

The chain couples TRBV2 to TRBJ1-1, with D possibly being TRBD1 (5 bases). Germline V gene sequence: CDR1 SNHLY, CDR2 FYNNEI. This CDR3 has 13 amino acids. V lost 0 bases and J lost 8, with 10 bases in between. This CDR3 reads CASSEAHGGEAFF. DNA for the CDR3: TGTGCCAGCAGTGAAGCCCACGGGGGGGAAGCTTTCTTT.

CDR3: CASSQDQGLAGDEQYF. CDR3 bases: TGTGCCAGCAGCCAAGATCAAGGACTAGCGGGAGACGAGCAGTACTTC. The chain is built from TRBV4-2 and TRBJ2-7, with 13 nucleotides matching TRBD2. V lost 0 bases to trimming and J lost 5 bases; unmatched junction nucleotides: 4. Germline lookup yields CDR1 LGHNA and CDR2 YNFKEQ. This CDR3 comprises 16 residues.

The chain recombines TRBV27 with TRBJ2-7, with TRBD2 matching 14 bases. This CDR3 region has 13 residues. V was pared by 6 bases and J by 10 bases, with 5 bases of the junction left unmatched. Germline CDR1 reads MNHEY; CDR2 reads SMNVEV (reference sequence). DNA for the CDR3: TGTGCCAGCAGAGGGACTAGCGGGAGAATTCAGTACTTC. Translated, it gives CASRGTSGRIQYF.

The chain uses TRBV27 and TRBJ2-7, with 7 bases aligning to TRBD1. Trimming cost V 5 bases and J 4 bases; bases outside gene matches: 20. The CDR3 runs 18 residues. CDR1 MNHEY and CDR2 SMNVEV come from the germline V gene (reference sequence). In DNA, the CDR3 is TGTGCCAGCAGTCTCCCCCGGACAGGTACCGAAGGCGGGTACGAGCAGTACTTC. It specifies CASSLPRTGTEGGYEQYF.

A few counts support this clone. J is TRBJ2-5 and V is TRBV5-1; 9 bases are a match to TRBD2. This CDR3 is built from 16 residues. Trimming cost V 3 bases and J 4 bases; bases outside gene matches: 10. Germline CDR1 is SGHRS and CDR2 is YFSETQ. The CDR3 loop is CASSSEGTSILETQYF. Written as DNA, the CDR3 is TGCGCCAGCAGCTCGGAAGGGACTAGCATTTTAGAGACCCAGTACTTC.

The CDR3 DNA reads TGTGCCAGCAGCTTGGCTAGCGGGGGTAGCGAGACCCAGTACTTC. It translates to CASSLASGGSETQYF. The V and J genes are TRBV7-6 and TRBJ2-5, with TRBD2 identical over 10 bases. The CDR3 length is 15 residues. With 3 bases clipped from V and 5 bases from J, the junction kept 6 bases outside the gene matches. Looked up from germline, CDR1 is SGHVS and CDR2 is FNYEAQ.

The chain couples TRBV9 to TRBJ1-5, with 7 positions matching TRBD1. J was trimmed by 7 bases and V by 0 bases; bases with no gene match: 7. Germline-derived CDR1 and CDR2 are SGDLS and YYNGEE. The CDR3 runs to 15 residues. The CDR3 loop is CASSVGQGGGQPQHF. The DNA for the CDR3 is TGTGCCAGCAGCGTAGGACAGGGAGGAGGGCAGCCCCAGCATTTT.

The sample holds a few counts of this clone. This chain links TRBV5-4 with TRBJ1-2, with a weak D call TRBD1 (6 bases). Per the germline V gene, CDR1 is SGHNT and CDR2 is YYREEE (reference sequence). The V gene lost 0 bases and the J gene lost 3 bases, with 21 bases spanning the gap. This CDR3 spans 18 amino acids. The CDR3 reads CASSLAPGVRSGDYGYTF. As DNA, the CDR3 is TGTGCCAGCAGCTTGGCTCCAGGGGTGAGGTCTGGAGACTATGGCTACACCTTC.

This clone was counted between two and nine times. This sequence joins TRBV7-2 and TRBJ1-4; possibly TRBD1 for D (6 bases). V was cut by 1 base and J by 8 bases, with 11 bases left in between. The CDR3 is made up of 14 amino acids. Germline values: CDR1 SGHTA, CDR2 FQGNSA. CDR3: CASSLGGREEKLFF. Written as DNA, the CDR3 is TGTGCCAGCAGCTTAGGGGGGCGCGAGGAAAAACTGTTTTTT.

CDR3 in DNA: TGTGCCAGCAGCTTAGGGAGAGCTGAAGCTTTCTTT. Its translation is CASSLGRAEAFF. The rearrangement uses TRBV7-9 and TRBJ1-1; D is unresolved. CDR1 is SEHNR and CDR2 is FQNEAQ in the germline V gene (reference sequence). The CDR3 covers 12 residues. V was trimmed by 1 base and J by 6 bases, leaving 6 bases between them.

V is TRBV7-3 and J is TRBJ2-1; perhaps TRBD2 as D (5 bases). The CDR3 is 16 residues long. The V end was cut by 5 bases, the J end by 2 bases, with 16 bases between. CDR1 is SGHTA, CDR2 FQGTGA, per germline. The CDR3 nucleotides read TGTGCCAGCAGCCCCCGGCGAGCGGATACCTACAATGAGCAGTTCTTC. As protein: CASSPRRADTYNEQFF. Variable domain in full (rest from reference TRBV7-3 and TRBJ2-1): GAGVSQTPSNKVTEKGKYVELRCDPISGHTALYWYRQSLGQGPEFLIYFQGTGAADDSGLPNDRFFAVRPEGSVSTLKIQRTERGDSAVYLCASSPRRADTYNEQFFGPGTRLTVL.

This clone was counted only a few times. The chain joins TRBV5-1 to TRBJ2-3; TRBD1 matches 8 bases. Germline V CDR1 and CDR2: SGHRS, YFSETQ. The CDR3 is made up of 15 amino acids. V lost 4 bases to trimming and J lost 0 bases; unmatched junction nucleotides: 4. The CDR3 DNA sequence: TGCGCCAGCAGCGCAGGGGGCGACAGCACAGATACGCAGTATTTT. Its translation: CASSAGGDSTDTQYF. The whole variable domain, remainder taken from reference TRBV5-1 and TRBJ2-3, is KAGVTQTPRYLIKTRGQQVTLSCSPISGHRSVSWYQQTPGQGLQFLFEYFSETQRNKGNFPGRFSGRQFSNSRSEMNVSTLELGDSALYLCASSAGGDSTDTQYFGPGTRLTVL.

This clone turned up a few times. The chain joins TRBV4-2 to TRBJ1-1; 8 bases fit TRBD1. CDR1 and CDR2 (germline): LGHNA, YNFKEQ. Trimming took 0 bases from V and 1 from J; bases not matched to a gene: 1. The CDR3 sequence is 15 residues long. Here the CDR3 DNA reads TGTGCCAGCAGCCAAGAGGGGACAGGGAACACTGAAGCTTTCTTT. Its protein product is CASSQEGTGNTEAFF.

This clone was observed a handful of times. The V call is TRBV6-5, the J call TRBJ1-1; 8 nucleotides line up with TRBD1. CDR1 is MNHEY and CDR2 is SVGAGI in the germline V gene. The junction had 6 bases not matched to a gene; V was cut back by 6 bases and J by 0 bases. The CDR3 covers 15 residues. The CDR3, as DNA: TGTGCCAGCAGCCGTCGGACAGGGATGAACACTGAAGCTTTCTTT. Translation gives CASSRRTGMNTEAFF.

This clone was found a few times. This chain links TRBV18 with TRBJ1-2; 7 nucleotides line up with TRBD1. CDR1 KGHSH and CDR2 LQKENI come from the germline V gene. The CDR3 covers 14 residues. V shed 2 bases, J shed 6 bases, and the junction held 6 bases outside the gene matches. The CDR3 region is CASSPRGRRNGYTF. For the CDR3, the DNA is TGTGCCAGCTCACCAAGGGGGCGCAGGAATGGCTACACCTTC.

The chain links TRBV5-4 to TRBJ2-1; D is perhaps TRBD2 (5 bases). The CDR3 is 17 residues long. Germline V gene data show CDR1 as SGHNT and CDR2 as YYREEE (reference sequence). V lost 4 bases and J 1 base, leaving 18 bases between the germline ends. The CDR3 nucleotides read TGTGCCAGCAGCCCCAATCCGGGAAGTGATTCCTACAATGAGCAGTTCTTC. It codes for CASSPNPGSDSYNEQFF.

The chain recombines TRBV13 with TRBJ1-1; D gene uncertain. This CDR3 is built from 14 residues. Per germline, CDR1 PRHDT and CDR2 FYEKMQ (reference sequence). V dropped 6 bases and J dropped 0 bases, with 11 bases sitting between them. CDR3: CASSQTTLNTEAFF. The CDR3 DNA reads as TGTGCCAGCAGTCAAACCACTTTGAACACTGAAGCTTTCTTT.

This clone showed up just a few times. This chain joins TRBV4-2 and TRBJ1-4; the match to TRBD1 covers 8 bases. Unmatched junction bases numbered 6, after V lost 4 bases and J lost 8 bases. This CDR3 region has 14 residues. Germline V gene lookup returns CDR1 LGHNA and CDR2 YNFKEQ. The CDR3 here is CASSRGQGEEKLFF. DNA for the CDR3: TGTGCCAGCAGCCGAGGACAGGGAGAAGAAAAACTGTTTTTT.

The chain joins TRBV4-2 to TRBJ2-7; TRBD2 agrees at 10 bases. V trimming: 7 bases; J trimming: 5 bases; junction bases outside the gene matches: 8. This CDR3 comprises 14 residues. CDR1 is LGHNA and CDR2 is YNFKEQ in the germline V gene. The CDR3 region is CASNDLAGDDEQYF. DNA of the CDR3: TGTGCCAGCAATGACCTAGCGGGAGACGACGAGCAGTACTTC.

The V and J genes are TRBV7-2 and TRBJ2-1; D perhaps matches TRBD2 (5 bases). Germline V gene data show CDR1 as SGHTA and CDR2 as FQGNSA. The ends were cut back, 4 bases at V and 5 bases at J, with 18 bases in the middle. The CDR3 is 16 residues long. Written as DNA, the CDR3 is TGTGCCAGCAGCTCCCCTATTAGCGCGTCCAACAATGAGCAGTTCTTC. Its translation: CASSSPISASNNEQFF.

V usage is TRBV9 and J usage is TRBJ1-5; 10 positions agree with TRBD1. The J segment lost 5 bases and the V segment lost 4 bases, leaving 6 bases of the junction unmatched. This CDR3 contains 15 residues. Germline loops: CDR1 SGDLS, CDR2 YYNGEE. In DNA, the CDR3 is TGTGCCAGCAGCTTAACCGGGACAGGGGATCAGCCCCAGCATTTT. As protein: CASSLTGTGDQPQHF.

The gene calls are TRBV4-1 and TRBJ2-1; 7 positions match TRBD2. J lost 7 bases, V lost 4 bases, and 7 bases had no gene match. The germline CDR1 and CDR2 sequences are MGHRA and YSYEKL. This CDR3 spans 14 amino acids. CDR3 coding DNA: TGCGCCAGCAGCCCAATATTGGGGGGGAATGAGCAGTTCTTC. Translation: CASSPILGGNEQFF.

The chain employs TRBV4-1 and TRBJ2-3; D gene unclear. The V gene's germline CDR1 is MGHRA and CDR2 YSYEKL. The CDR3 extends over 13 amino acids. V was shortened by 4 bases and J by 6 bases, with 11 bases between the two germline ends. This CDR3 is CASSLLLRDTQYF. In DNA, the CDR3 is TGCGCCAGCAGCCTATTACTAAGGGATACGCAGTATTTT.